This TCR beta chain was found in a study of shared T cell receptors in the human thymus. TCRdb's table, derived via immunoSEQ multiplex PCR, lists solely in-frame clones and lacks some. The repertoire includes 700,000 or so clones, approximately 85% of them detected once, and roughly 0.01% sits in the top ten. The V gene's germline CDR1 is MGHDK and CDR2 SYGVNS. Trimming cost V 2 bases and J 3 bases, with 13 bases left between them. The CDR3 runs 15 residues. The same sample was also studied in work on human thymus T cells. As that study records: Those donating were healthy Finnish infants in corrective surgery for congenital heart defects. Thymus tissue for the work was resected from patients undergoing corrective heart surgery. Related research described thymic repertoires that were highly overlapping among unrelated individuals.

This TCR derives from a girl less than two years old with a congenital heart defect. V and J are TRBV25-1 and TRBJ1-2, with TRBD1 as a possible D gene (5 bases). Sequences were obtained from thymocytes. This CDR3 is CASSEATAYHYGYTF. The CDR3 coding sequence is TGTGCCAGCAGTGAAGCGACAGCCTACCACTATGGCTACACCTTC.